The 4 T cell receptor beta chains below come from one sample, sequenced in a study of Ad26.COV2.S vaccination and SARS-CoV-2 variants. Sample treatment: over 15 received Ad26.COV2.S at low or high dose, single or two shots; about 5 received placebo; per-sample allocation not given. Vaccine and placebo recipients were sampled on day 63 after the first injection. Profiling relied on immunoSEQ multiplex PCR, and the TCRdb table lists in-frame clones only, not all of them. The sample has 400,000 to 500,000 clones, 88% seen once; the top ten hold approximately 4%. This material consisted of peripheral blood, taken in a trial of Ad26.COV2.S vaccine versus placebo. The receptors come from a person between 18 and 60 years old who received the Ad26.COV2.S COVID-19 vaccine or a placebo.

The chain is built from TRBV30 and TRBJ1-6, with TRBD1 as a possible D gene (5 bases). Trimming shortened V by 4 bases and J by 5 bases, and 18 bases separated the two germline ends. Germline CDR1 and CDR2: GTSNPN and SVGIG (reference sequence). This CDR3 spans 16 amino acids. CDR3 region: CAWIKPTGSNNSPLHF. The CDR3 DNA reads TGTGCCTGGATAAAACCCACAGGATCCAATAATTCACCCCTCCACTTT.

The chain joins TRBV24-1 to TRBJ1-5; possibly TRBD1 for D (5 bases). The CDR3 sequence is 13 residues long. Deletions cut 6 bases from V and 7 bases from J, with 12 bases between. The germline V gene encodes CDR1 KGHDR and CDR2 SFDVKD. The CDR3 DNA follows: TGTGCCACCAGTTCCAGGGAGGAACAGCCCCAGCATTTT. This gives the protein CATSSREEQPQHF.

This clone was counted between two and nine times. The CDR3 region has the DNA TGTGCCTGGAGCCGGGAAGGATATCAGCCCCAGCATTTT. This sequence encodes CAWSREGYQPQHF. This rearrangement joins TRBV30 to TRBJ1-5; no definite D call. From germline, CDR1 is GTSNPN and CDR2 SVGIG (reference sequence). The CDR3 contains 13 residues. V lost 3 bases and J 5 bases, leaving 11 bases between the germline ends.

The chain uses TRBV7-9 and TRBJ1-5, with TRBD1 matching 10 bases. The V and J ends lost 5 bases and 2 bases, in that order; junction bases with no gene match: 6. The CDR3 contains 16 residues. Germline assignment: CDR1 SEHNR and CDR2 FQNEAQ (reference sequence). CDR3 region: CASSGTGTGGNQPQHF. In nucleotides, the CDR3 is TGTGCCAGCAGCGGAACCGGGACAGGGGGCAATCAGCCCCAGCATTTT.